Each of the 26 T cell receptor beta chains below was sequenced from the same sample in a study of PD-1 blockade in classical Hodgkin lymphoma. Described time point: cycle 4 day 1 (C4D1), after 5 to 7 weeks of nivolumab. Every patient experienced relapse after autologous stem cell transplantation, and brentuximab vedotin exposure varied. CD4+ T cells were purified from thawed PBMCs by magnetic negative selection. Method: immunoSEQ multiplex PCR; TCRdb's copy keeps in-frame clones and lacks some. This table has 27,000 or so clones, more than 80% appearing once. The source material was CD4+ T cells from blood, sampled before the fourth cycle of nivolumab. The receptors were sampled from a human donor with classical Hodgkin lymphoma.

This clone was seen a handful of times. The V and J genes are TRBV5-1 and TRBJ1-1; the D is unclear. This CDR3 is built from 16 residues. The germline V gene has CDR1 SGHRS and CDR2 YFSETQ. The V gene lost 0 bases and the J gene lost 0 bases, with 12 bases spanning the gap. DNA for the CDR3: TGCGCCAGCAGCTTGGTCGGCAGACTCATGAACACTGAAGCTTTCTTT. Translation: CASSLVGRLMNTEAFF.

The chain has TRBV28 and TRBJ2-5; a weak D match, TRBD2 (5 bases). This CDR3 is 13 amino acids long. CDR1 and CDR2 from the germline V gene are MDHEN and SYDVKM. V lost 4 bases, J lost 4 bases, and 10 bases lay in between. CDR3 bases: TGTGCCAGCAGTTCACGACTACTAGAGACCCAGTACTTC. Its protein is CASSSRLLETQYF. The full variable domain, its missing parts supplied by reference TRBV28 and TRBJ2-5, is DVKVTQSSRYLVKRTGEKVFLECVQDMDHENMFWYRQDPGLGLRLIYFSYDVKMKEKGDIPEGYSVSREKKERFSLILESASTNQTSMYLCASSSRLLETQYFGPGTRLLVL.

The V call is TRBV6-5, the J call TRBJ2-3, with D possibly matching TRBD1 (5 bases). CDR1 is MNHEY and CDR2 is SVGAGI in the germline V gene. The germline V and J ends were trimmed by 8 bases and 1 base, with 16 bases remaining between them. The CDR3 loop spans 15 amino acids. CDR3 loop: CASHNPTQGTDTQYF. For the CDR3, the DNA is TGTGCCAGCCATAACCCAACACAGGGCACAGATACGCAGTATTTT.

V usage is TRBV28 and J usage is TRBJ2-1; TRBD2 might be the D (6 bases). From germline, CDR1 is MDHEN and CDR2 SYDVKM. Trimming shortened V by 1 base and J by 6 bases, and 10 bases separated the two germline ends. This CDR3 is 14 amino acids long. The CDR3 loop reads CASSLSGALNEQFF. Here the CDR3 DNA reads TGTGCCAGCAGTTTATCGGGAGCCCTCAATGAGCAGTTCTTC. Complete variable domain (other parts from reference TRBV28 and TRBJ2-1): DVKVTQSSRYLVKRTGEKVFLECVQDMDHENMFWYRQDPGLGLRLIYFSYDVKMKEKGDIPEGYSVSREKKERFSLILESASTNQTSMYLCASSLSGALNEQFFGPGTRLTVL.

The chain is built from TRBV10-3 and TRBJ2-7; D is possibly TRBD2 (7 bases). The germline V and J ends were trimmed by 11 bases and 6 bases, with 17 bases remaining between them. CDR3 length: 12 amino acids. Germline V lookup: CDR1 ENHRY, CDR2 SYGVKD. The CDR3 sequence: CACNRGAGEQYF. The DNA of the CDR3 is TGTGCCTGCAACCGGGGGGCTGGCGAGCAGTACTTC.

This clone has just a few counts. The chain has TRBV2 and TRBJ1-3; D is undetermined. Trimming removed 2 bases at V and 1 base at J, with 3 bases between. This CDR3 contains 13 residues. The germline V gene encodes CDR1 SNHLY and CDR2 FYNNEI. The DNA of the CDR3 is TGTGCCAGCAGTGAACAGTCTGGAAACACCATATATTTT. Its translation: CASSEQSGNTIYF.

The V and J genes are TRBV27 and TRBJ1-2; D unresolved. Trimming pared 4 bases from V and 7 bases from J, leaving 13 bases between. The germline CDR1 and CDR2 sequences are MNHEY and SMNVEV (reference sequence). The CDR3 is made up of 13 amino acids. This chain's CDR3 is CASSSLGSVGYTF. As DNA, the CDR3 is TGTGCCAGCAGTTCCCTCGGGTCGGTTGGCTACACCTTC.

The V call is TRBV7-2, the J call TRBJ1-3; maybe TRBD1 (6 bases). CDR1 and CDR2 from the germline V gene are SGHTA and FQGNSA. The CDR3 runs 16 residues. Trimming stripped 0 bases from V and 4 bases from J, with 13 bases between. The CDR3 is CASSLAGGAWGNTIYF. CDR3 sequence (DNA): TGTGCCAGCAGCTTAGCGGGGGGGGCGTGGGGAAACACCATATATTTT.

This clone was counted only a few times. In DNA form, the CDR3 reads TGTGCCAGCAGCGGACAGGGGGTTCGGGGCTACACCTTC. Its translation: CASSGQGVRGYTF. This rearrangement joins TRBV21-1 to TRBJ1-2; the table names TRBD1, a call not compared with the DNA. TRBV21-1 is flagged as a pseudogene. The CDR3 extends over 13 amino acids.

This chain uses TRBV6-6 with TRBJ2-6, with D perhaps TRBD2 (5 bases). Trimming cost V 8 bases and J 0 bases, with 8 bases left between them. The V gene's germline CDR1 is MNHNY and CDR2 SVGAGI (reference sequence). The CDR3 length is 14 residues. Here the CDR3 DNA reads TGTGCCAGCCTGGGGAGCTCTGGGGCCAACGTCCTGACTTTC. Protein: CASLGSSGANVLTF.

V usage is TRBV7-1 and J usage is TRBJ2-1; 9 nucleotides agree with TRBD2. TRBV7-1 falls under the ORF class, with uncertain function. After removal of 5 bases from V and 6 bases from J, the junction contained 11 bases not matched to a gene. The CDR3 is made up of 16 amino acids. The CDR3 spells CASSPPSAGGGNEQFF. The DNA of the CDR3 is TGTGCCAGCAGCCCTCCCTCAGCGGGAGGTGGCAATGAGCAGTTCTTC.

V gene TRBV7-4 combines with J gene TRBJ2-1; 9 nucleotides line up with TRBD2. CDR1 is SGHVT, CDR2 SQSDAQ, per germline. J was trimmed by 6 bases and V by 5 bases; bases with no gene match: 11. The CDR3 consists of 16 residues. The CDR3 coding sequence is TGTGCCAGCAGCCCTCCCTCAGCGGGAGGTGGCAATGAGCAGTTCTTC. Its protein is CASSPPSAGGGNEQFF.

This chain connects TRBV29-1 to TRBJ2-7; D is uncertain. The CDR3 consists of 10 residues. V dropped 4 bases and J dropped 3 bases, with 4 bases sitting between them. From germline, CDR1 is SQVTM and CDR2 ANQGSEA. Written as DNA, the CDR3 is TGCAGCGTTGTAGACTACGAGCAGTACTTC. The encoded protein is CSVVDYEQYF.

In this sample, this clone turned up once. This sequence joins TRBV7-2 and TRBJ1-1; D gene uncertain. The CDR3 sequence is 14 residues long. The V end was cut by 5 bases, the J end by 0 bases, with 10 bases between. Germline-derived CDR1 and CDR2 are SGHTA and FQGNSA. The CDR3 region has the DNA TGTGCCAGCAGCCCGACGATTATGAACACTGAAGCTTTCTTT. Residues: CASSPTIMNTEAFF. Together with reference TRBV7-2 and TRBJ1-1, the CDR3 gives the full variable domain: GAGVSQSPSNKVTEKGKDVELRCDPISGHTALYWYRQSLGQGLEFLIYFQGNSAPDKSGLPSDRFSAERTGGSVSTLTIQRTQQEDSAVYLCASSPTIMNTEAFFGQGTRLTVV.

Comment on this clone: The junction shows a germline mismatch at one end, possibly a read error. The chain couples TRBV28 to TRBJ1-1, with D hard to call. The V gene's germline CDR1 is MDHEN and CDR2 SYDVKM. The CDR3 runs 11 residues. The CDR3 DNA follows: TGTACCAGCAGTTTATTCACTGAAGCTTTCTTT. Protein sequence: CTSSLFTEAFF.

This chain connects TRBV30 to TRBJ1-6, with TRBD1 identical over 10 bases. The J segment lost 7 bases and the V segment lost 3 bases, leaving 9 bases of the junction unmatched. The CDR3 extends over 16 amino acids. Per the germline V gene, CDR1 is GTSNPN and CDR2 is SVGIG (reference sequence). The CDR3 loop is CAWSYETGGLNSPLHF. The DNA of the CDR3 is TGTGCCTGGAGCTATGAGACAGGGGGCTTAAATTCACCCCTCCACTTT.

This clone was seen just once. The genes are TRBV5-8 and TRBJ2-3, with a weak D call TRBD1 (7 bases). The CDR3 loop spans 16 amino acids. V dropped 5 bases and J dropped 1 base, with 17 bases sitting between them. Germline loops: CDR1 SGHTS, CDR2 YDEGEE. As DNA, the CDR3 is TGTGCCAGCAGTTCTGGGTCAGGGGGGCGCACAGATACGCAGTATTTT. Translated, it gives CASSSGSGGRTDTQYF.

The chain recombines TRBV6-5 with TRBJ2-2, with 8 bases fitting TRBD2. The CDR3 sequence is 15 residues long. V shed 8 bases, J shed 3 bases, and the junction held 8 bases outside the gene matches. Per the germline V gene, CDR1 is MNHEY and CDR2 is SVGAGI. The CDR3 sequence is CASRSGKRDTGELFF. CDR3 in DNA: TGTGCCAGCCGTAGCGGGAAGAGGGACACCGGGGAGCTGTTTTTT.

The chain couples TRBV7-9 to TRBJ2-1, with 13 positions matching TRBD2. The V and J ends lost 6 bases and 5 bases, in that order; junction bases with no gene match: 7. Per the germline V gene, CDR1 is SEHNR and CDR2 is FQNEAQ (reference sequence). This CDR3 has 16 residues. Written as DNA, the CDR3 is TGTGCCAGCAGTTCAGCCGGGACTAGCGGGAACAATGAGCAGTTCTTC. It translates to CASSSAGTSGNNEQFF.

The chain has TRBV9 and TRBJ2-7; 14 bases are a match to TRBD2. Unmatched junction bases numbered 9, after V lost 0 bases and J lost 4 bases. The germline V gene has CDR1 SGDLS and CDR2 YYNGEE. The CDR3 runs 18 residues. CDR3 coding DNA: TGTGCCAGCAGCGTAGGAACCGGGACTAGCGGGAGTAAGTACGAGCAGTACTTC. Its translation is CASSVGTGTSGSKYEQYF.

This chain joins TRBV18 and TRBJ1-2; perhaps TRBD1 as D (5 bases). The germline gives CDR1 KGHSH, CDR2 LQKENI. CDR3 length equals 17 residues. V gave up 3 bases and J gave up 4 bases, with 21 bases separating them. The CDR3 is CASSPLGTEGGFYGYTF. The CDR3 DNA is TGTGCCAGCTCACCCCTCGGGACGGAGGGAGGATTCTATGGCTACACCTTC.

This chain connects TRBV7-9 to TRBJ1-5; D gene unclear. The germline V and J ends were trimmed by 5 bases and 6 bases, with 8 bases remaining between them. This CDR3 is 12 amino acids long. From germline, CDR1 is SEHNR and CDR2 FQNEAQ (reference sequence). CDR3 loop: CASSPLGQPQHF. CDR3 bases: TGTGCCAGCAGCCCATTGGGTCAGCCCCAGCATTTT.

The chain joins TRBV9 to TRBJ1-1; the D gene is possibly TRBD1 (6 bases). This CDR3 has 14 residues. CDR1 and CDR2 from the germline V gene are SGDLS and YYNGEE. The V end lost 2 bases, the J end lost 6 bases, and 14 bases lay between the germline ends. The CDR3 spells CASSVQTGVSEAFF. The CDR3 nucleotides read TGTGCCAGCAGCGTTCAGACAGGAGTGTCTGAAGCTTTCTTT. Full variable domain (rest looked up from reference TRBV9 and TRBJ1-1): DSGVTQTPKHLITATGQRVTLRCSPRSGDLSVYWYQQSLDQGLQFLIQYYNGEERAKGNILERFSAQQFPDLHSELNLSSLELGDSALYFCASSVQTGVSEAFFGQGTRLTVV.

The rearrangement joins TRBV15 to TRBJ2-5; 8 nucleotides agree with TRBD1. The CDR3 consists of 13 residues. V gave up 5 bases and J gave up 7 bases; unmatched junction bases: 6. The germline CDR1 and CDR2 sequences are LNHNV and YYDKDF (reference sequence). Here the CDR3 reads CATSLGQGATQYF. The CDR3 DNA is TGTGCCACCAGCCTTGGACAGGGAGCGACCCAGTACTTC.

The J gene is TRBJ2-3, the V gene TRBV5-1; either TRBD1 or TRBD2 may fit D (5 bases each). The CDR3 runs 11 residues. Trimming pared 7 bases from V and 4 bases from J, leaving 7 bases between. Per the germline V gene, CDR1 is SGHRS and CDR2 is YFSETQ. CDR3 DNA sequence: TGCGCCAGCGGGGGATCAGATACGCAGTATTTT. Translation gives CASGGSDTQYF.

The CDR3 nucleotides are TGTGCCAGCTCACCTAATAATATTGGGTCTGGAAACACCATATATTTT. Translation gives CASSPNNIGSGNTIYF. The chain recombines TRBV18 with TRBJ1-3, with unresolved D. V gave up 3 bases and J gave up 1 base, with 13 bases separating them. Looked up from germline, CDR1 is KGHSH and CDR2 is LQKENI. CDR3 length: 16 amino acids.